This T cell receptor (beta chain) was obtained from a study of shared clonotypes between healthy human individuals. Study results and caveats: Four donors shared approximately 5% of their naive CD4 clonotypes. Among the subsets, naive ones generally showed larger estimated richness than memory ones. Despite large depth, rarefaction showed incomplete sorted-subset sequencing.

In regard to this clone: Its matching antigen is unknown.

The protocol was immunoSEQ multiplex PCR, while the TCRdb copy is restricted to in-frame clones and leaves out a portion. The table lists roughly 2.5 million clones, 85% to 95% of them singletons. This CDR3 has 17 residues. The junction had 10 bases not matched to a gene; V was cut back by 4 bases and J by 7 bases. Germline V gives CDR1 MDHEN, CDR2 SYDVKM. The source of this sequence is a young man in good health. The rearrangement links TRBV28 to TRBJ1-6; TRBD1 matches at 10 bases. Sequences were obtained from naive CD4+ T cells sorted from blood. The subset denotes: CD45RA+ positively selected. The CDR3, as DNA: TGTGCCAGCAGTTCTTCCGGGACAGGGGTAGTCAATTCACCCCTCCACTTT. This translates into CASSSSGTGVVNSPLHF.